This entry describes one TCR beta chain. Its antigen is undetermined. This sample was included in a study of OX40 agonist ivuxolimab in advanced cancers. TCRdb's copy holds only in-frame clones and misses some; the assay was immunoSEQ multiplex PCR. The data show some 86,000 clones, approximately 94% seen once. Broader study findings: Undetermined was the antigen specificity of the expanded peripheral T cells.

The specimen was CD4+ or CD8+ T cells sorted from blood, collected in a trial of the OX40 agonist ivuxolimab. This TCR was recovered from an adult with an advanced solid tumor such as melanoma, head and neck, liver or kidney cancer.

The CDR3 region is CASSPASSNYGYTF. CDR3 DNA sequence: TGTGCCAGCAGTCCTGCTTCCTCTAACTATGGCTACACCTTC. This chain connects TRBV6-1 to TRBJ1-2, with D unclear. This CDR3 contains 14 residues. The germline CDR1 and CDR2 sequences are MNHNS and SASEGT. Trimming took 5 bases from V and 0 from J, leaving 10 bases between them.